This T cell receptor (beta chain) was recovered during a study of somatic mutations in cytotoxic T cells in rheumatoid arthritis. Study at large: Flow cytometry sorted some V beta antibody-stained T-cell populations to nearly 100% purity, V beta1+ cells among them being sequenced for TCRB.

Worth noting for this clone: The antigen remains undetermined.

The protocol was immunoSEQ multiplex PCR, while the TCRdb copy is restricted to in-frame clones and leaves out a portion. The sample has some 10,000 clones, roughly 74% seen once. The CDR3 is 18 residues long. Per the germline V gene, CDR1 is LGHNA and CDR2 is YNFKEQ. V lost 0 bases and J 0 bases, leaving 17 bases between the germline ends. Whole-study results and caveats: CD8+ T cells showed clonality that did not differ significantly between patients with rheumatoid arthritis and age-matched healthy controls. Exceedance of 20% of CD8+ cells by the largest CD8+ clone occurred in about an eighth of the roughly 60 patients. In rheumatoid arthritis patients, unlike healthy controls, CD8+ clonality rose with age.

The clonotype originates from a man between 60 and 75 years old in good health. This chain joins TRBV4-2 and TRBJ1-1, with D maybe TRBD1 (6 bases). Material for sequencing was CD8+ T cells sorted from blood. CDR3 in amino acids: CASSQDQFGGALNTEAFF. In DNA, the CDR3 is TGTGCCAGCAGCCAAGACCAATTTGGGGGGGCCTTGAACACTGAAGCTTTCTTT.